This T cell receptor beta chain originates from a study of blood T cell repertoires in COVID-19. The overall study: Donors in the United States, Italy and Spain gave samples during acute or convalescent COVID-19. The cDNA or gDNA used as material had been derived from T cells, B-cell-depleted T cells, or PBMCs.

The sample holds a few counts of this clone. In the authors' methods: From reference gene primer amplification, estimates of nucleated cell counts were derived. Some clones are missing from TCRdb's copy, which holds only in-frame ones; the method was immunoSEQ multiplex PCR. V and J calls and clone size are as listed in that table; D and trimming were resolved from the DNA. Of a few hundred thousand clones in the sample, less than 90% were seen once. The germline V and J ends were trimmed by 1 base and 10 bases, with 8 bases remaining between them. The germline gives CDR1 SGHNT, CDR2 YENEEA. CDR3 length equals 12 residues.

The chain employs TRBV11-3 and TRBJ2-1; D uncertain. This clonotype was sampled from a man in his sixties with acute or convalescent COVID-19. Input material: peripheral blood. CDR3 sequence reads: CASSLVSEEQFF. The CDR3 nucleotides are TGTGCCAGCAGCTTAGTGTCGGAGGAGCAGTTCTTC.